This T cell receptor (beta chain) was sequenced for a study of STAT5B mutations in CD4+ large granular lymphocyte leukemia. TCRdb keeps only in-frame clones here, not all; method: immunoSEQ multiplex PCR. This table has over 35,000 clones, about four fifths appearing once. Germline V gene data show CDR1 as SNHLY and CDR2 as FYNNEI. The CDR3 runs to 13 residues. Trimming took off 8 bases at V and 5 bases at J, with 15 bases between the two ends. Regarding the study as a whole: No patients shared main leukemic clonotypes, though roughly 27% appeared at low frequency elsewhere.

Remarks on this clone: Its antigen is as yet unknown.

The clonotype was recovered from a human donor in good health. The V call is TRBV2, the J call TRBJ1-1; D is ambiguous. The sample was CD4+ T cells from blood buffy coats. Here the CDR3 reads CASGFEGRTEAFF. In nucleotides, the CDR3 is TGTGCCAGCGGTTTCGAGGGCAGGACTGAAGCTTTCTTT.